Shown below are 19 T cell receptor beta chains from a single sample sequenced in a study of shared T cell receptors in the human thymus. Sequencing used immunoSEQ multiplex PCR; TCRdb keeps in-frame clones, though not all of them. In the table there are 540,000 or so clones, approximately 80% of which are singletons. The sample also formed part of further work on human thymus T cells.

Sequenced input: thymocytes. These receptor sequences come from a boy less than two years old with a congenital heart defect.

A few counts support this clone. The chain couples TRBV6-5 to TRBJ1-2, with 7 bases that match TRBD1. The CDR3 runs 15 residues. V was pared by 4 bases and J by 0 bases, with 5 bases of the junction left unmatched. Germline CDR1 and CDR2: MNHEY and SVGAGI. The CDR3 sequence: CASSFKDRTNYGYTF. In DNA, the CDR3 is TGTGCCAGCAGTTTCAAGGACAGGACTAACTATGGCTACACCTTC.

The chain couples TRBV27 to TRBJ2-5; D perhaps matches TRBD2 (5 bases). The V gene's germline CDR1 is MNHEY and CDR2 SMNVEV (reference sequence). The CDR3 is made up of 14 amino acids. The germline V and J ends were trimmed by 2 bases and 1 base, with 8 bases remaining between them. Written as DNA, the CDR3 is TGTGCCAGCAGTTTAGGCGGGTTCCAAGAGACCCAGTACTTC. Translating it yields CASSLGGFQETQYF.

The sample holds one count of this clone. The chain uses TRBV4-3 and TRBJ2-1, with 13 nucleotides matching TRBD2. CDR1 is LGHNA and CDR2 is YSLEER in the germline V gene. This CDR3 has 15 residues. V shed 1 base, J shed 8 bases, and the junction held 2 bases outside the gene matches. The CDR3 DNA is TGCGCCAGCAGCCAAGGGACTAGCGGGAGCTATGAGCAGTTCTTC. The encoded protein is CASSQGTSGSYEQFF.

This clone has just one count. The chain uses TRBV6-1 and TRBJ2-5, with 8 positions matching TRBD1. The germline V gene encodes CDR1 MNHNS and CDR2 SASEGT. J was trimmed by 2 bases and V by 4 bases; bases with no gene match: 3. CDR3 length equals 14 residues. The CDR3 region has the DNA TGTGCCAGCAGTGGCAGGGGGCGGCAAGAGACCCAGTACTTC. Its protein product is CASSGRGRQETQYF.

The V gene is TRBV29-1, the J gene TRBJ2-2, with TRBD2 identical over 7 bases. This CDR3 has 14 residues. With 2 bases clipped from V and 1 base from J, the junction kept 1 base outside the gene matches. Germline CDR1 SQVTM, CDR2 ANQGSEA. The CDR3 protein is CSVEPSGNTGELFF. CDR3 in DNA: TGCAGCGTTGAACCTAGCGGGAACACCGGGGAGCTGTTTTTT.

The V gene is TRBV7-6, the J gene TRBJ2-5; the D is unclear. The CDR3 contains 17 residues. V was clipped by 5 bases and J by 1 base, with 20 bases between them. Per germline, CDR1 SGHVS and CDR2 FNYEAQ. CDR3 protein: CASSLAPPPGSQETQYF. The CDR3 DNA follows: TGTGCCAGCAGCCTCGCTCCCCCCCCTGGCAGCCAAGAGACCCAGTACTTC.

The chain employs TRBV2 and TRBJ2-5; 7 nucleotides line up with TRBD2. The J call is doubtful: the DNA matches TRBJ2-7 better. The CDR3 contains 14 residues. Germline CDR1 is SNHLY and CDR2 is FYNNEI. The CDR3 protein is CASSETAGAYEQYF. CDR3 DNA: TGTGCCAGCAGTGAGACGGCGGGAGCCTACGAGCAGTACTTC.

The J gene is TRBJ1-3, the V gene TRBV4-3; D perhaps matches TRBD1 (6 bases). Germline V lookup: CDR1 LGHNA, CDR2 YSLEER. V was pared by 0 bases and J by 4 bases, with 10 bases between. CDR3 size: 15 residues. The CDR3 sequence is CASSQDWGPGNTIYF. The CDR3 DNA is TGCGCCAGCAGCCAAGATTGGGGGCCGGGAAACACCATATATTTT.

The DNA of the CDR3 is TGTGCCAGCAGCCCCAGTAGGGGGAGCTTTACCTACGAGCAGTACTTC. Translation gives CASSPSRGSFTYEQYF. This chain links TRBV9 with TRBJ2-7; the D gene is possibly TRBD1 (6 bases). The CDR3 is 16 amino acids. Trimming shortened V by 4 bases and J by 2 bases, and 19 bases separated the two germline ends. Germline-derived CDR1 and CDR2 are SGDLS and YYNGEE.

V gene TRBV10-2 combines with J gene TRBJ2-1, with D tentatively TRBD2 (6 bases). The CDR3 contains 15 residues. Between the trimmed V and J ends, which lost 1 base and 5 bases, there was a span of 12 bases. Germline loops: CDR1 WSHSY, CDR2 SAAADI. CDR3 in amino acids: CASSELLAPNNEQFF. The DNA of the CDR3 is TGCGCCAGCAGTGAGTTGCTAGCGCCTAACAATGAGCAGTTCTTC.

This chain uses TRBV7-9 with TRBJ2-2, with D perhaps TRBD2 (5 bases). V lost 0 bases to trimming and J lost 1 base, with 6 bases between them. This CDR3 has 15 residues. The germline gives CDR1 SEHNR, CDR2 FQNEAQ (reference sequence). The CDR3, as DNA: TGTGCCAGCAGCTTAGCGGGAGAGAACACCGGGGAGCTGTTTTTT. This gives the protein CASSLAGENTGELFF.

This sequence joins TRBV29-1 and TRBJ1-1; D ambiguous. Trimming stripped 5 bases from V and 4 bases from J, with 5 bases between. Germline CDR1 reads SQVTM; CDR2 reads ANQGSEA. CDR3 size: 10 residues. The CDR3 DNA sequence: TGCAGCGTTTTCAGCACTGAAGCTTTCTTT. The encoded protein is CSVFSTEAFF.

The chain carries TRBV29-1 and TRBJ2-5; 7 bases match TRBD1. The germline gives CDR1 SQVTM, CDR2 ANQGSEA. This CDR3 comprises 14 residues. Trimming at V came to 5 bases and at J to 1 base, leaving 7 bases not matched to a gene. The CDR3 DNA follows: TGCAGCGTTCCTAAAGGACAGGCCCAAGAGACCCAGTACTTC. Its translation is CSVPKGQAQETQYF.

The chain employs TRBV9 and TRBJ2-2; 8 bases agree with TRBD2. The germline CDR1 and CDR2 sequences are SGDLS and YYNGEE. The CDR3 extends over 16 amino acids. Trimming took 3 bases from V and 5 from J; bases not matched to a gene: 9. The DNA for the CDR3 is TGTGCCAGCAGCGCCTCCGGGACTAGGGATACCGGGGAGCTGTTTTTT. It codes for CASSASGTRDTGELFF.

This CDR3 reads CASSRLGGYTGELFF. Here the CDR3 DNA reads TGCGCCAGCAGCCGGCTCGGGGGATACACCGGGGAGCTGTTTTTT. This chain uses TRBV4-3 with TRBJ2-2; D is perhaps TRBD2 (6 bases). The CDR3 has 15 amino acids. The germline V and J ends were trimmed by 4 bases and 3 bases, with 12 bases remaining between them. In germline, CDR1 is LGHNA, CDR2 YSLEER.

This sequence joins TRBV30 and TRBJ1-2, with a weak D call TRBD1 (5 bases). Trimming removed 0 bases from V and 4 bases from J, with 12 bases in between. The CDR3 is 14 amino acids. Germline assignment: CDR1 GTSNPN and CDR2 SVGIG (reference sequence). CDR3 residues: CAWSVTERSYGYTF. The CDR3 region has the DNA TGTGCCTGGAGTGTGACAGAACGGAGCTATGGCTACACCTTC.

Only one count was recorded for this clone. The rearrangement joins TRBV6-5 to TRBJ1-6; TRBD1 aligns across 8 bases. The CDR3 consists of 15 residues. The germline V gene encodes CDR1 MNHEY and CDR2 SVGAGI. The V gene end was trimmed by 4 bases and the J gene end by 7 bases; junction bases not matched to a gene: 6. The CDR3 here is CASSSLGQGNSPLHF. Here the CDR3 DNA reads TGTGCCAGCAGTTCCTTAGGACAGGGAAATTCACCCCTCCACTTT.

In this sample, this clone turned up a few times. The chain combines TRBV27 with TRBJ2-2, with 8 bases that match TRBD2. Germline CDR1 and CDR2: MNHEY and SMNVEV (reference sequence). J gave up 5 bases and V 6 bases, and 11 bases lay outside the gene matches. The CDR3 is 16 residues long. CDR3 in DNA: TGTGCCAGCAGGCTAGCGGGCCCTGGAACTACCGGGGAGCTGTTTTTT. Amino acid sequence: CASRLAGPGTTGELFF.

V is TRBV5-6 and J is TRBJ1-3; 7 bases fit TRBD1. The germline CDR1 and CDR2 sequences are SGHDT and YYEEEE. V dropped 4 bases and J dropped 7; count of bases not matched to a gene: 8. This CDR3 is built from 14 residues. The CDR3 DNA reads TGTGCCAGCAGCCGAAGCAGAGGGGGCAACACCATATATTTT. Amino acid sequence: CASSRSRGGNTIYF.